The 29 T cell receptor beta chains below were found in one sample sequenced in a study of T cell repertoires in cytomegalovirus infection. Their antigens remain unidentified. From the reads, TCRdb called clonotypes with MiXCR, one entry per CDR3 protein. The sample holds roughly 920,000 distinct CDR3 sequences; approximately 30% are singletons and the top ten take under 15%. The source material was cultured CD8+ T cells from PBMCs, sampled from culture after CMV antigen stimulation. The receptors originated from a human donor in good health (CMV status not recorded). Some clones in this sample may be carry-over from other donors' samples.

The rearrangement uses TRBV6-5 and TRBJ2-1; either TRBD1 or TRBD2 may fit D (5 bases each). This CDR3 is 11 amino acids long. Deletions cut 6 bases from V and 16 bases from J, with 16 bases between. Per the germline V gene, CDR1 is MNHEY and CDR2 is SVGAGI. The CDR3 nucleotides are TGTGCCAGCAGCTCCCGGGGCCTGCCCTTCTTC. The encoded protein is CASSSRGLPFF.

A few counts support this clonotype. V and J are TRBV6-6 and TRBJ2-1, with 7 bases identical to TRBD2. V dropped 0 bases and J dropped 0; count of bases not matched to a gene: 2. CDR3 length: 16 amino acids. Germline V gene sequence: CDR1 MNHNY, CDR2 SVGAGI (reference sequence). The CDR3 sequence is CASSYSRGTSYNEQFF. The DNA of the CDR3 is TGTGCCAGCAGTTACTCGCGGGGGACCTCCTACAATGAGCAGTTCTTC.

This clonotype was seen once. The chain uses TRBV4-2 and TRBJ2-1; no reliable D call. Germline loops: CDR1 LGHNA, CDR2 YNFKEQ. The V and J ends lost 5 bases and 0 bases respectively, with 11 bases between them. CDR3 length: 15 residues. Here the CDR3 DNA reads TGTGCCAGCAGCTCCGCAGATCTCTCCTACAATGAGCAGTTCTTC. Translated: CASSSADLSYNEQFF.

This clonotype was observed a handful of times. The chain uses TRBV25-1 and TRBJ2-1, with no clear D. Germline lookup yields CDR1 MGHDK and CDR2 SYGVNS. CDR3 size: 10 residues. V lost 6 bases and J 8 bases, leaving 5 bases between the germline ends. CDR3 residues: CASRSHEQFF. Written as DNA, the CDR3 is TGTGCCAGCAGGAGTCATGAGCAGTTCTTC. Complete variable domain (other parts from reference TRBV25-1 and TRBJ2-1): EADIYQTPRYLVIGTGKKITLECSQTMGHDKMYWYQQDPGMELHLIHYSYGVNSTEKGDLSSESTVSRIRTEHFPLTLESARPSHTSQYLCASRSHEQFFGPGTRLTVL.

The CDR3 region is CASSAKYSGEQYF. The CDR3 region has the DNA TGTGCCAGCAGCGCTAAGTACTCCGGTGAGCAGTACTTC. The chain employs TRBV7-6 and TRBJ2-7; D remains unclear. The CDR3 is made up of 13 amino acids. Germline assignment: CDR1 SGHVS and CDR2 FNYEAQ. V dropped 5 bases and J dropped 7 bases, with 15 bases sitting between them. The full variable domain, completed using reference TRBV7-6 and TRBJ2-7, is GAGVSQSPRYKVTKRGQDVALRCDPISGHVSLYWYRQALGQGPEFLTYFNYEAQQDKSGLPNDRFSAERPEGSISTLTIQRTEQRDSAMYRCASSAKYSGEQYFGPGTRLTVT.

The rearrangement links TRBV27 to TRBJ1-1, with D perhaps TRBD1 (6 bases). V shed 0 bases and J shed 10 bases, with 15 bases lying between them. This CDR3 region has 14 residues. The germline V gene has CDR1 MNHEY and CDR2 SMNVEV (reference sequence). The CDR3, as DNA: TGTGCCAGCAGTTTATCGAGGACAGATCCGGGAGCTTTCTTT. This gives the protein CASSLSRTDPGAFF.

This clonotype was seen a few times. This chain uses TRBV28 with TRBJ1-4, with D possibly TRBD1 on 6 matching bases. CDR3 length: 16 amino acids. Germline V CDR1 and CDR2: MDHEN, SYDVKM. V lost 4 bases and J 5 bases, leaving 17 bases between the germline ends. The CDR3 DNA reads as TGTGCCAGCAGTTCCCGCGGCGGGACACTGAATGAAAAACTGTTTTTT. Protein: CASSSRGGTLNEKLFF.

CDR3 region: CASAGAGGDYNEQFF. The CDR3 nucleotides read TGTGCCAGCGCGGGGGCAGGGGGGGACTACAATGAGCAGTTCTTC. The rearrangement joins TRBV27 to TRBJ2-1, with D perhaps matching TRBD1 or TRBD2 (7 bases each). The V and J ends lost 8 bases and 3 bases respectively, with 17 bases between them. There are 15 residues in the CDR3. Germline CDR1 and CDR2: MNHEY and SMNVEV (reference sequence).

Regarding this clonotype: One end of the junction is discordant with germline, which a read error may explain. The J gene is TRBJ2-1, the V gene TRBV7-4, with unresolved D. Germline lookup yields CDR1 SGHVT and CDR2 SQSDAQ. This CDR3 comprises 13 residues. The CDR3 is CTSSLELRNEQFF. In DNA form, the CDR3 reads TGTACCAGCAGCTTAGAACTACGCAACGAGCAGTTCTTC.

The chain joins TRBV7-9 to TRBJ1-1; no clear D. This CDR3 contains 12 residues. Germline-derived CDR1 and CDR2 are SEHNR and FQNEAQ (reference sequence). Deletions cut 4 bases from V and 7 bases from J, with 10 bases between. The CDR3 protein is CASSWGKGEAFF. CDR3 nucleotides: TGTGCCAGCAGCTGGGGAAAGGGTGAAGCTTTCTTT.

Here the CDR3 DNA reads TGTGCCAGCAGTAGGGACAGGACCCACCGAGTCGAGCAGTACGTC. Its protein product is CASSRDRTHRVEQYV. The rearrangement uses TRBV6-2 or TRBV6-3 and TRBJ2-7; 8 nucleotides agree with TRBD1. The CDR3 loop spans 15 amino acids. V shed 5 bases, J shed 6 bases, and the junction held 12 bases outside the gene matches. Germline-derived CDR1 and CDR2 are MNHEY and SVGEGT.

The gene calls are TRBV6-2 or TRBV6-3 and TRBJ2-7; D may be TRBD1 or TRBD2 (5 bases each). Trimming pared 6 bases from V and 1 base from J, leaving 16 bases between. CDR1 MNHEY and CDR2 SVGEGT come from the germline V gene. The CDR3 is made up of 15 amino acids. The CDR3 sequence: CASRSFWDDSYEQYV. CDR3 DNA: TGTGCCAGCAGATCATTCTGGGACGATTCCTACGAGCAGTACGTC.

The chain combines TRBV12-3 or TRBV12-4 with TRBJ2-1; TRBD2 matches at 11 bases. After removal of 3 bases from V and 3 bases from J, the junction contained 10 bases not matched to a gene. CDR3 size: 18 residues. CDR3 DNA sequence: TGTGCCAGCAGTTTCTGGGGACTAGCGGCGATCAACTACAATGAGCAGTTCTTC. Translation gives CASSFWGLAAINYNEQFF.

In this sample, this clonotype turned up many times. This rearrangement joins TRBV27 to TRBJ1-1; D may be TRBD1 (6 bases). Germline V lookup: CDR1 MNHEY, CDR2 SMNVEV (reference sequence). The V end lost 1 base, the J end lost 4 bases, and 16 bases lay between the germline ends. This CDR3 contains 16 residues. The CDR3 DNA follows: TGTGCCAGCAGTTTATTGACAGGCAACCGTGGCACTGAAGCTTTCTTT. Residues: CASSLLTGNRGTEAFF.

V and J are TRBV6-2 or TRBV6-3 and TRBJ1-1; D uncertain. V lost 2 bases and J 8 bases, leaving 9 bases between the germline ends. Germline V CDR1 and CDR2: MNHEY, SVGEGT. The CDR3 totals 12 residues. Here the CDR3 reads CASSYTQIEAFF. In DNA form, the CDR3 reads TGTGCCAGCAGTTACACCCAGATCGAAGCTTTCTTT.

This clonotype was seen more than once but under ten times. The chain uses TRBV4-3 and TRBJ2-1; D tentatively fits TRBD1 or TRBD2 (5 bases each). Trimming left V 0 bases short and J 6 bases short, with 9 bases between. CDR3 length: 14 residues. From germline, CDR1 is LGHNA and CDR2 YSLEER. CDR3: CASSQDRGTNEQFF. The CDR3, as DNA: TGCGCCAGCAGCCAAGATAGAGGGACCAATGAGCAGTTCTTC.

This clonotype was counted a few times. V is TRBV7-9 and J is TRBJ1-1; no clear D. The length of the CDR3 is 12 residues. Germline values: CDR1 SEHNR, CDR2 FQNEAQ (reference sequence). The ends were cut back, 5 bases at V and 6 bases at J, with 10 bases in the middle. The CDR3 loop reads CASSPNRPEAFF. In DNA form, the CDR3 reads TGTGCCAGCAGCCCAAATAGGCCTGAAGCTTTCTTT.

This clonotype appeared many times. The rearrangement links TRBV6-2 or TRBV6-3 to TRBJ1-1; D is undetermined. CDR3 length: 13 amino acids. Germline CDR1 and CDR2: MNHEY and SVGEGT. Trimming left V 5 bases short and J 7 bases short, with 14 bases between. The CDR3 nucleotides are TGTGCCAGCAGTCCGAGGGCCTTCTTTGAAGCTTTCTTT. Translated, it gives CASSPRAFFEAFF.

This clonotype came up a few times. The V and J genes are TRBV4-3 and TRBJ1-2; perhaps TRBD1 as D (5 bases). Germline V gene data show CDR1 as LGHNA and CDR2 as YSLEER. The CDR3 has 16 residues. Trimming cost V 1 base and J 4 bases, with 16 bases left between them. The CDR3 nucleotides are TGCGCCAGCAGCCAAGGGGGCTCCTCTCTAGGCTATGGCTACACCTTC. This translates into CASSQGGSSLGYGYTF.

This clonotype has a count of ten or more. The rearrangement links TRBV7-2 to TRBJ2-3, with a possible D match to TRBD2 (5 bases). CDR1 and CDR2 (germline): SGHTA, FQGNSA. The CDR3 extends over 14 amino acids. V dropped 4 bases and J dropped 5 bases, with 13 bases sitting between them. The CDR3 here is CASSYGLYGDTQYF. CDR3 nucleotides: TGTGCCAGCAGCTACGGACTGTACGGAGATACGCAGTATTTT.

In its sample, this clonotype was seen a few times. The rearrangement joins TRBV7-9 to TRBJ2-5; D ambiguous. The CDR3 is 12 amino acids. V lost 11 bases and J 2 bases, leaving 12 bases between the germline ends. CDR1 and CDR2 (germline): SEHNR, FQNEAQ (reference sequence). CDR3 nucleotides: TGTGCCGCCTCGGGTGAACAAGAGACCCAGTACTTC. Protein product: CAASGEQETQYF.

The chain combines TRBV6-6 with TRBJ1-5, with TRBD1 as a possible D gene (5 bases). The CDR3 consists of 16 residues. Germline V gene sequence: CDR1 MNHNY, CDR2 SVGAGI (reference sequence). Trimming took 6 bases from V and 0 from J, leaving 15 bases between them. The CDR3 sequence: CASSQGAVYSNQPQHF. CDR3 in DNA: TGTGCCAGCAGCCAAGGGGCTGTCTATAGCAATCAGCCCCAGCATTTT.

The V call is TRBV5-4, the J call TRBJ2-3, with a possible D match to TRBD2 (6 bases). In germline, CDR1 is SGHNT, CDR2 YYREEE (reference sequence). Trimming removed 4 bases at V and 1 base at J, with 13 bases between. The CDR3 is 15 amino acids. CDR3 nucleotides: TGTGCCAGCAGCGAGAGCGGGCAAGGCACAGATACGCAGTATTTT. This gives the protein CASSESGQGTDTQYF.

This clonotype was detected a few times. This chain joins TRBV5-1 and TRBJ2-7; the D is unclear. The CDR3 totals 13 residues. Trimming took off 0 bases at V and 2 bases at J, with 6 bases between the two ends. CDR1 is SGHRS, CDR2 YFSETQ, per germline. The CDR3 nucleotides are TGCGCCAGCAGCTTGGATCAGACCTACGAGCAGTACGTC. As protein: CASSLDQTYEQYV.

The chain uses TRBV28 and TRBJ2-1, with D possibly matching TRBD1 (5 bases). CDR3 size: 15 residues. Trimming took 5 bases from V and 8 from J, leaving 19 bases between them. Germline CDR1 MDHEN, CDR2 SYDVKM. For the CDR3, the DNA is TGTGCCAGCAGTCTTTCCCGATCGAGCAGGGATGAGCAGTTCTTC. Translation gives CASSLSRSSRDEQFF.

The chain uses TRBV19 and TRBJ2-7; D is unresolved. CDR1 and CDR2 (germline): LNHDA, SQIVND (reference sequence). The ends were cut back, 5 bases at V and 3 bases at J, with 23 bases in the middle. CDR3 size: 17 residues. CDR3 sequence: CASSLQGPGLGSYEQYF. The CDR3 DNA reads TGTGCCAGTAGTCTCCAAGGCCCCGGGTTGGGTAGCTACGAGCAGTACTTC.

For the CDR3, the DNA is TGTGCCAGCAGCGCTGCCGGTTCTGGGCTCGCCTACAATGAGCAGTTCTTC. Translating gives CASSAAGSGLAYNEQFF. The chain carries TRBV9 and TRBJ2-1; D gene unclear. Trimming shortened V by 3 bases and J by 2 bases, and 18 bases separated the two germline ends. Germline V gives CDR1 SGDLS, CDR2 YYNGEE. The CDR3 length is 17 residues.

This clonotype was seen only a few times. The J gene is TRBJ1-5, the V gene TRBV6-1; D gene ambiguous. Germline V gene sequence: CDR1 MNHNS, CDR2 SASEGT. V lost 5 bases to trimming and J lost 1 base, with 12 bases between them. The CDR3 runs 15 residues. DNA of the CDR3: TGTGCCAGCAGTTGGGAGGACCAAAGCAATCAGCCCCAGCATTTT. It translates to CASSWEDQSNQPQHF.

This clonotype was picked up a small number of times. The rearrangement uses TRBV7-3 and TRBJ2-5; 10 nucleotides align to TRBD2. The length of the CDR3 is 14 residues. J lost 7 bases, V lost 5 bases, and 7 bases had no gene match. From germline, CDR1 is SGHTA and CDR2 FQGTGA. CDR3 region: CASSERAGGVTQYF. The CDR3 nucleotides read TGTGCCAGCAGCGAGAGAGCGGGGGGGGTGACCCAGTACTTC.